This TCR beta chain was captured by sequencing in a study of blood T cell repertoires in COVID-19. About the study: Spain, Italy and the United States supplied samples that represented acute and convalescent COVID-19.

Measured with immunoSEQ multiplex PCR; TCRdb has only the in-frame clones, and not every one. The sample contains 33,000 or so clones, about 90% of which appear only once. There are a few counts of this clone. Deletions cut 3 bases from V and 7 bases from J, with 10 bases between. The CDR3 covers 14 residues. Germline V gene data show CDR1 as MDHEN and CDR2 as SYDVKM. The sequencing input was peripheral blood. The sequence came from a man between 65 and 80 years old with active or convalescent COVID-19. The V call is TRBV28, the J call TRBJ1-6; D gene uncertain. CDR3 region: CASSLRVGNSPLHF. The CDR3 DNA is TGTGCCAGCAGTTTGAGGGTTGGCAATTCACCCCTCCACTTT.